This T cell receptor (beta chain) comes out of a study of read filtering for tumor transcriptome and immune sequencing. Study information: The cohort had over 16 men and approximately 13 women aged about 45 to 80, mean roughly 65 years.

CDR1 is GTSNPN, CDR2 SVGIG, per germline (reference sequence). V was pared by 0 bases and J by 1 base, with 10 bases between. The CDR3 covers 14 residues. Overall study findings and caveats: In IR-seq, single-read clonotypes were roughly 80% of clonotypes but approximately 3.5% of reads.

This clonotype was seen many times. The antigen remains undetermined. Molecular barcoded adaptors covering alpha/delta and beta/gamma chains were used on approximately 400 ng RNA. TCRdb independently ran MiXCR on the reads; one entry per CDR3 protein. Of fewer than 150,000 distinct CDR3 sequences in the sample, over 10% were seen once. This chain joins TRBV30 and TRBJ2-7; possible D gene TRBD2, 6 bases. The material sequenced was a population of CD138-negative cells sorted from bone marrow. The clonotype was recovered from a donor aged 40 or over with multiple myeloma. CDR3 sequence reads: CAWSVLGGSYEQYF. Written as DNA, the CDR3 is TGTGCCTGGAGTGTATTGGGGGGATCCTACGAGCAGTACTTC. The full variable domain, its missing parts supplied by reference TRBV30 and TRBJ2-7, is SQTIHQWPATLVQPVGSPLSLECTVEGTSNPNLYWYRQAAGRGLQLLFYSVGIGQISSEVPQNLSASRPQDRQFILSSKKLLLSDSGFYLCAWSVLGGSYEQYFGPGTRLTVT.